This TCR beta chain was obtained from a study of blood T cells in healthy people across ages. Unmatched junction bases numbered 7, after V lost 5 bases and J lost 8 bases. The CDR3 has 14 residues. At least 7 million PBMCs were isolated per sample. Sample-barcoded 5' priming and a J-beta primer mix drove a second PCR of about 6 to 11 cycles. Using its own MiXCR run on the 5' RACE reads, TCRdb lists one record per CDR3 protein. The top ten clones hold 30% to 45% of a sample with approximately 600,000 distinct CDR3 sequences, around 54% of them seen once. The chain employs TRBV12-3 or TRBV12-4 and TRBJ2-1; the match to TRBD1 covers 9 bases. The sequencing sample was made of blood. This sequence originates from a man aged 55 to 70 in good health. CDR3 sequence (DNA): TGTGCCAGCAGTCGGGACAGGGATTTAGATGAGCAGTTCTTC. Amino acid sequence: CASSRDRDLDEQFF.